This T cell receptor beta chain was sequenced in a study of cytomegalovirus exposure and HLA in healthy donors (dated by TCRdb to the late 2010s). Turning to the overall study: In an earlier analysis of fewer than 750 of the donors, 250 to 350 Gb of sequence data and about 110 million unique TCR beta sequences from about 180 million T cells were reported. Genome-wide SNP genotypes for about 65% of the 666 donors were used in a later genetic analysis, which treated that subset as a discovery cohort. Roughly 5 DR-DQ haplotypes were handled as single units for association and clustering, since linkage in the cohort was strong. In an earlier analysis of several hundred of the donors, high-throughput TCR beta sequencing was used to judge whether each TCR beta V gene segment behaved as functional or pseudogenic. Rather than using new phenotypic data, the later analysis identified candidate immune exposures from TCR beta sequences and from how often those sequences occurred across donors. Among some 400 genotyped donors of the cohort, an average of about 220,000 unique TCR beta nucleotide sequences was sequenced per donor, of which 15% to 20% were non-productive. Alongside the repertoire data, information on donor age, sex, ethnicity and CMV serostatus was compiled. Approximately 300 gigabases of sequencing data and 75 million to 85 million unique TCR sequences made up an early release that covered 500 to 700 HLA-typed donors. Among the roughly 380 genotyped donors, more than 70% belonged to the genetic ancestry cluster associated with self-reported Caucasian donors. The T cell repertoires of several hundred subjects were profiled by immunosequencing and related to cytomegalovirus serostatus. All discovery cohort repertoires had been generated using a single sequencing platform. High-throughput TCR immunosequencing, statistical association of individual TCRs with disease status, and machine learning were combined to predict cytomegalovirus infection status. HLA typing covered class I and class II loci at four-digit resolution. Along with the roughly 700-subject first cohort, a separate validation cohort of some 130 different subjects was used. In a later analysis, previously published TCR beta repertoires from 500 to 750 donors were re-analyzed and high-resolution HLA genotyping was added so that TCR occurrence patterns could be studied. The number of typed donors differed by locus: about 629-630 for A, B, C, DRB1 and DQB1; 500 to 550 for DQA1; 600 to 610 for DPA1; and approximately 450 for DPB1. The study was designed to test whether signatures of past pathogen exposure could be identified by cataloging public T cell receptors. Findings and caveats that apply to the study as a whole: A later analysis found that TCR association rates varied across HLA loci, with DRB1 alleles showing the most associated TCRs and HLA-C alleles the fewest. Immune exposure information for the cohort was limited to CMV serostatus. Roughly uniform sequencing depth across donors was assumed in presence/absence analyses, although this assumption may not hold. In a later genetic analysis, a missense DCLRE1C variant was associated with V-gene and J-gene trimming of TCR beta chains, and the association was replicated in an independent cohort. A later analysis associated 17,000 or so TCR beta sequences with specific HLA alleles at a false discovery rate of 0.05. Linkage disequilibrium might explain the correlated functional status among segregating V segments, but an unknown experimental factor could not be ruled out. The authors suggested that the approach could potentially be extended to other disease states and immunological phenotypes. A group of highly shared sequence variants was considered likely to be a technical artifact of the sequencing pipeline. Compared with the roughly 670-donor mean, donors in an Asian-associated ancestry cluster had fewer N-insertions in productive TCRs, according to a later genetic analysis. A few of the identified cytomegalovirus-associated TCR beta chains were confirmed in vitro to be specific for cytomegalovirus antigens. The study listed 150 to 200 TCR beta chains as associated with cytomegalovirus. Some IMGT-functional V segments, including TRBV6-2 and TRBV6-3, could not be distinguished by the 87-base-pair reads and were therefore excluded. While some public TCRs were present in many individuals, most TCR sequences turned up only very rarely across donors. According to a later analysis, parvovirus B19, influenza, CMV and Epstein-Barr virus appeared linked to several top co-occurrence clusters. Most CMV-associated TCR beta chains appeared to be HLA-restricted in a later analysis, and the HLA associations seemed to be driven largely by CMV exposure. Because counts were too low, roughly 16 rarely observed V segments, including chromosome 9 orphons, were excluded from the earlier analysis of fewer than 650 of the donors. In a later analysis, HLA-associated TCR beta chains were found to be more clonally expanded and to have lower generation probabilities than equally common non-associated chains. In an earlier analysis of some 500 of the donors, most TCR beta V segments were observed in productive rearrangements about 87% or about 30% of the time, broadly matching IMGT annotations. When HLA alleles, especially DR and DQ, strongly co-occurred, TCR associations were difficult to assign to individual alleles. A further reported finding was that TCR beta sequences accurately predicted the HLA-A and HLA-B alleles for most subjects in the first cohort. In both the original and validation cohorts, the classifier was reported to diagnose cytomegalovirus status with high specificity and sensitivity. The cohort was sequenced for TCR beta chains only, and without alpha or paired-chain data the features that could be detected were limited. Because HLA typing was unavailable for some donors at each locus, only the typed subset was used in association tests.

In total, 630 or so healthy bone marrow donors made up the cohort. All cohort members were sampled while nominally healthy, although unrecorded immune exposures were likely present. The donor tested CMV seronegative and was one of the 352 seronegative cohort members. Every donor gave a peripheral blood sample, and the peripheral blood mononuclear cells from that sample were used for TCR beta sequencing. The Qiagen DNeasy Blood Extraction Kit was used to extract genomic DNA from the blood cell samples. Receptor libraries were prepared by the immunoSEQ multiplex PCR assay. For the multiplex PCR, a mixture combining 60 forward primers for TCR Vbeta segments and 13 reverse primers for TCR Jbeta segments was used. The CDR3 region of rearranged TCR beta genes was amplified from genomic DNA by a multiplex PCR assay. On the Illumina HiSeq System, the amplified TCR beta libraries were sequenced as 87-base-pair reads. In the authors' own workflow: A later analysis tallied tens of millions of unique TCR beta chains across the 666 repertoires, and some 10 million of those chains were shared by two or more donors. Raw reads were error-corrected and collapsed into unique sequences by a nearest-neighbor algorithm in which closely related sequences were merged to remove PCR and sequencing errors. To assign V, D and J gene segments, CDR3 sequences were aligned to IMGT reference sequences. For a sequence to be retained, at least a six-nucleotide match to both a V gene segment and a J gene segment was required. Rearrangements were classified as productive when the CDR3 lacked stop codons and remained in frame with V and J, and all other rearrangements were classified as non-productive. CDR3 was defined according to IMGT convention as the region running from the second conserved V-encoded cysteine to the conserved J-encoded phenylalanine. The earlier analysis of approximately 590 of the donors excluded any sequence lacking an unambiguous match to a single V gene segment. In an earlier analysis of 587 of the donors, a V segment was called functional when productive rearrangements were above 56.7%, and segregating when the standard deviation between donors exceeded 5%. A statistical classification framework was built to diagnose cytomegalovirus status from the catalog of TCR beta chain sequences. V and J gene assignment, in a later analysis, came from comparing TCR nucleotide sequences with IMGT/GENE-DB human TR gene sequences. A later analysis assigned CDR3 sequences and most-parsimonious VDJ recombination scenarios with the TCRdist pipeline. In a later analysis, every TCR beta chain was defined by the combination of its CDR3 amino acid sequence and its V-gene family, and reads without a unique V-gene family were dropped. A later analysis removed several hundred highly shared, low-generation-probability nucleotide sequences to deal with suspected cross-contamination and a sequencing artifact. For each public chain, a later analysis derived a clonal expansion index from normalized ranks of inferred template counts within each repertoire. In a later analysis, generation probabilities were computed using a VDJ recombination model fitted to out-of-frame rearrangements, and the results were checked against IGoR. In a later analysis, hypergeometric tests were used to score TCR-TCR, TCR-HLA and TCR-CMV co-occurrence, with a repertoire-size bias correction applied to TCR pairs. To estimate false discovery rates, a later analysis permuted the HLA or CMV assignments 20 times. In a later analysis, co-occurring TCRs were grouped using DBSCAN, and TCRdist sequence similarity was added for clustering within HLA-allele-positive subsets. Repertoires with fewer than 30,000 or more than 120,000 public chains, plus five repertoires with anomalous nucleotide sharing, were excluded from co-occurrence clustering. TCRdb took over this immuneACCESS table, retaining in-frame rearrangements with V and J assigned. Such tables are incomplete; in checked studies, under half of the missing clones stem from an unresolved V gene, and the remainder is unexplained. Clone size and V and J calls were adopted from that table, with D and trimming inferred from the DNA. This sample holds 150,000 to 160,000 clones; around three quarters were observed only once. The ten biggest clones cover about 4% of the sample.

This clone came up a few times. The antigen it recognizes is unknown. Base qualities are not provided; no much larger clone lies one nucleotide away. Clipping removes 5 bases from V and 7 bases from J, with 6 as the unmatched junction base count. Based on the germline V gene, the CDR1 and CDR2 sequences are MNHNS and SASEGT. Reading from cysteine to phenylalanine, the CDR3 counts 15 amino acids. The kept DNA is CDR3 alone, 45 bases in frame from the first base. The receptor's source is a woman between 40 and 55 years old in good health and CMV-seronegative. The sequence links TRBV6-1 to TRBJ2-1; 12 central nucleotides agree with TRBD2. Sample: PBMCs. The DNA sequence reads TGTGCCAGCAGTACGGGACTAGCGGGTCGGAATGAGCAGTTCTTC. This is translated as CASSTGLAGRNEQFF.